Listed here are 24 T cell receptor beta chains from one sample, sequenced in a study of shared T cell receptors in the human thymus (dated by TCRdb to the early 2020s). Preparation of the library involved the immunoSEQ multiplex PCR assay. TCRdb re-hosts the immuneACCESS table, in-frame sequences only. Its copies lack some clones; in the studies checked, an unresolved V gene accounts for under half of them, and the cause for the rest is not known. Recorded for this sample are over 450,000 clones; about four fifths of them occurred a single time. The top ten clonotypes cover about 0.013% of the sample. The same data also contributed to another study, on human thymus T cells.

The sample comprised thymocytes. These receptors all come from a boy in the first two years of life with a congenital heart defect. Donor details come from another sample of the same person, matched by shared clones.

In this sample, this clone turned up a few times. CDR3 in DNA: TGTGCTTTGACCCAGGGGGGGAACACCGGGGAGCTGTTTTTT. Protein sequence: CALTQGGNTGELFF. This chain uses TRBV30 with TRBJ2-2; TRBD1 might be the D (7 bases). Germline values: CDR1 GTSNPN, CDR2 SVGIG (reference sequence). This CDR3 spans 14 amino acids.

The chain couples TRBV15 to TRBJ2-7; 8 positions agree with TRBD1. V lost 2 bases, J lost 3 bases, and 3 bases stayed unmatched. Germline loops: CDR1 LNHNV, CDR2 YYDKDF (reference sequence). The CDR3 has 14 amino acids. The DNA of the CDR3 is TGTGCCACCAGCAGACGTGGACAGGGCTACGAGCAGTACTTC. It translates to CATSRRGQGYEQYF.

The V gene is TRBV4-1, the J gene TRBJ2-1; 8 bases agree with TRBD2. Germline CDR1 is MGHRA and CDR2 is YSYEKL. The V segment lost 0 bases and the J segment 8 bases; nucleotides outside the gene matches: 9. The CDR3 has 16 amino acids. This CDR3 reads CASSQDQRESDDEQFF. As DNA, the CDR3 is TGCGCCAGCAGCCAAGACCAGCGGGAGTCGGATGATGAGCAGTTCTTC.

The chain recombines TRBV4-1 with TRBJ2-5; D might be TRBD2 (5 bases). Trimming cost V 0 bases and J 3 bases, with 17 bases left between them. This CDR3 comprises 17 residues. The germline V gene encodes CDR1 MGHRA and CDR2 YSYEKL. CDR3: CASSQDFRGSPKETQYF. The CDR3 nucleotides are TGCGCCAGCAGCCAAGATTTCCGGGGTAGCCCCAAAGAGACCCAGTACTTC.

This chain joins TRBV27 and TRBJ2-7, with D possibly matching TRBD1 (5 bases). Trimming left V 7 bases short and J 2 bases short, with 6 bases between. CDR3 length equals 11 residues. The germline V gene has CDR1 MNHEY and CDR2 SMNVEV (reference sequence). The chain's CDR3 is CASKGAYEQYF. CDR3 DNA: TGTGCCAGCAAAGGGGCCTACGAGCAGTACTTC.

This sequence joins TRBV5-4 and TRBJ2-3; the match to TRBD2 covers 11 bases. V lost 6 bases to trimming and J lost 6 bases; unmatched junction nucleotides: 9. CDR1 is SGHNT and CDR2 is YYREEE in the germline V gene (reference sequence). The CDR3 spans 15 residues. The CDR3 loop reads CASTKGLAERDTQYF. The DNA for the CDR3 is TGTGCCAGCACAAAGGGACTAGCGGAGAGGGATACGCAGTATTTT.

V is TRBV9 and J is TRBJ1-3; 7 positions match TRBD1. V lost 4 bases and J lost 4; bases outside the gene matches: 14. Germline V gene lookup returns CDR1 SGDLS and CDR2 YYNGEE. CDR3 size: 17 residues. CDR3 sequence: CASSSPVFDRVGNTIYF. The CDR3 DNA is TGTGCCAGCAGCTCTCCAGTCTTCGACAGGGTCGGAAACACCATATATTTT.

The rearrangement links TRBV12-1 to TRBJ2-5; the table's TRBD1 call for D was not verified on the DNA. TRBV12-1 is assigned pseudogene status. The length of the CDR3 is 16 residues. CDR3 nucleotides: TGTGCCAGCAGTCACTCACGACAGGGGGCACAAGAGACCCAGTACTTC. It yields the protein CASSHSRQGAQETQYF.

This clone appeared a single time. The chain is built from TRBV7-9 and TRBJ2-7; TRBD2 aligns across 9 bases. The CDR3 spans 18 residues. J lost 3 bases, V lost 1 base, and 13 bases had no gene match. Per germline, CDR1 SEHNR and CDR2 FQNEAQ (reference sequence). CDR3 in amino acids: CASSLVAPIAGVGYEQYF. For the CDR3, the DNA is TGTGCCAGCAGCTTAGTTGCCCCCATAGCGGGAGTGGGCTACGAGCAGTACTTC.

This chain links TRBV4-3 with TRBJ2-4; D gene ambiguous. CDR3 length: 16 amino acids. V was clipped by 0 bases and J by 1 base, with 10 bases between them. CDR1 LGHNA and CDR2 YSLEER come from the germline V gene. CDR3 sequence (DNA): TGCGCCAGCAGCCAAGATCCCTACGGGGCCAAAAACATTCAGTACTTC. Its translation is CASSQDPYGAKNIQYF.

The chain recombines TRBV5-1 with TRBJ2-7, with 14 bases lining up with TRBD2. Unmatched junction bases numbered 16, after V lost 0 bases and J lost 8 bases. Germline V gene data show CDR1 as SGHRS and CDR2 as YFSETQ. There are 19 residues in the CDR3. CDR3 nucleotide sequence: TGCGCCAGCAGCTTGGGGCCGACTAGCGGGAGGGCCTCGGGAGTGAAGCAGTACTTC. Protein product: CASSLGPTSGRASGVKQYF.

This clone was found a few times. The J gene is TRBJ1-2, the V gene TRBV4-3; D is perhaps TRBD1 (5 bases). Germline V lookup: CDR1 LGHNA, CDR2 YSLEER. The length of the CDR3 is 16 residues. The ends were cut back, 0 bases at V and 4 bases at J, with 15 bases in the middle. CDR3 bases: TGCGCCAGCAGCCAAGATGATAAGGGGCTTTTCTATGGCTACACCTTC. This sequence encodes CASSQDDKGLFYGYTF.

V and J are TRBV30 and TRBJ1-1; D unresolved. Deletions cut 2 bases from V and 1 base from J, with 14 bases between. The CDR3 extends over 15 amino acids. The V gene's germline CDR1 is GTSNPN and CDR2 SVGIG (reference sequence). The CDR3 DNA follows: TGTGCCTGGAGTAGATCCGCGGGCGCGAACACTGAAGCTTTCTTT. This codes for CAWSRSAGANTEAFF.

This clone was recorded a few times. The rearrangement uses TRBV4-1 and TRBJ2-7; D unclear. From germline, CDR1 is MGHRA and CDR2 YSYEKL. V lost 6 bases and J 0 bases, leaving 15 bases between the germline ends. This CDR3 is 15 amino acids long. The CDR3 DNA follows: TGCGCCAGCAGTCCTCAGCGCGCGGCCTCCTACGAGCAGTACTTC. Protein: CASSPQRAASYEQYF.

This chain joins TRBV4-1 and TRBJ1-1, with D unresolved. This CDR3 is 16 amino acids long. The V and J ends lost 0 bases and 2 bases respectively, with 13 bases between them. Germline loops: CDR1 MGHRA, CDR2 YSYEKL. The CDR3 nucleotides read TGCGCCAGCAGCCAAGATCCGGGGAGGCCCAACACTGAAGCTTTCTTT. Residues: CASSQDPGRPNTEAFF.

The V and J genes are TRBV11-2 and TRBJ2-7; 7 bases agree with TRBD2. The CDR3 runs to 13 residues. Germline CDR1 and CDR2: SGHAT and FQNNGV. V shed 8 bases and J 1 base; nucleotides not matched to a gene: 5. Here the CDR3 reads CASRGGRSYEQYF. The CDR3 bases are TGTGCCAGCCGCGGGGGACGGTCCTACGAGCAGTACTTC.

The rearrangement uses TRBV30 and TRBJ2-1; tentative D call: TRBD2 (6 bases). Germline assignment: CDR1 GTSNPN and CDR2 SVGIG (reference sequence). Trimming took 4 bases from V and 12 from J, leaving 25 bases between them. The length of the CDR3 is 15 residues. CDR3 in amino acids: CAWKGGTDTTMRQFF. The CDR3 DNA reads TGTGCCTGGAAGGGCGGGACTGATACTACAATGAGGCAGTTCTTC.

This chain uses TRBV2 with TRBJ2-1, with 7 bases that match TRBD1. The J segment lost 7 bases and the V segment lost 8 bases, leaving 14 bases of the junction unmatched. CDR3 length equals 15 residues. CDR1 SNHLY and CDR2 FYNNEI come from the germline V gene. CDR3 coding DNA: TGTGCCAGCTCCCGTGTAGACAGGGAGACGAATGAGCAGTTCTTC. Residues: CASSRVDRETNEQFF.

There are a few counts of this clone. V gene TRBV30 combines with J gene TRBJ2-1; the match to TRBD2 covers 9 bases. Per germline, CDR1 GTSNPN and CDR2 SVGIG (reference sequence). Germline trimming cut 0 bases from V and 7 bases from J; bases unmatched to any gene: 7. This CDR3 contains 15 residues. The CDR3 region is CAWSVLSGSGNEQFF. Here the CDR3 DNA reads TGTGCCTGGAGTGTGCTTAGCGGGAGTGGGAATGAGCAGTTCTTC.

This chain links TRBV7-9 with TRBJ2-7; D perhaps matches TRBD2 (6 bases). Looked up from germline, CDR1 is SEHNR and CDR2 is FQNEAQ (reference sequence). The germline V and J ends were trimmed by 5 bases and 6 bases, with 17 bases remaining between them. The length of the CDR3 is 14 residues. The CDR3: CASSRKRREAEQYF. As DNA, the CDR3 is TGTGCCAGCAGCCGAAAGAGGAGGGAAGCCGAGCAGTACTTC.

V and J are TRBV29-1 and TRBJ2-2, with D possibly matching TRBD2 (6 bases). The germline V gene encodes CDR1 SQVTM and CDR2 ANQGSEA. The CDR3 totals 17 residues. Trimming cost V 0 bases and J 0 bases, with 14 bases left between them. The CDR3 here is CSVEDEIADTNTGELFF. The CDR3 nucleotides are TGCAGCGTTGAAGACGAAATAGCGGATACGAACACCGGGGAGCTGTTTTTT.

The chain couples TRBV5-4 to TRBJ2-1, with 11 positions matching TRBD2. The CDR3 has 15 residues. Trimming at V came to 0 bases and at J to 7 bases, leaving 3 bases not matched to a gene. Germline V gives CDR1 SGHNT, CDR2 YYREEE (reference sequence). The DNA of the CDR3 is TGTGCCAGCAGCTTGGAACCTAGCGGGGGGAATGAGCAGTTCTTC. Translating gives CASSLEPSGGNEQFF.

This sequence joins TRBV28 and TRBJ2-7; possibly TRBD1 for D (6 bases). Looked up from germline, CDR1 is MDHEN and CDR2 is SYDVKM. The CDR3 extends over 18 amino acids. V gave up 6 bases and J gave up 4 bases, with 28 bases separating them. CDR3: CASRRRPGDPFPLYEQYF. CDR3 bases: TGTGCCAGCAGACGCCGTCCAGGGGACCCCTTCCCCCTGTACGAGCAGTACTTC. The full variable domain, its missing parts supplied by reference TRBV28 and TRBJ2-7, is DVKVTQSSRYLVKRTGEKVFLECVQDMDHENMFWYRQDPGLGLRLIYFSYDVKMKEKGDIPEGYSVSREKKERFSLILESASTNQTSMYLCASRRRPGDPFPLYEQYFGPGTRLTVT.

This clone was counted between two and nine times. V usage is TRBV5-4 and J usage is TRBJ2-6; no firm D call. Germline V gene data show CDR1 as SGHNT and CDR2 as YYREEE (reference sequence). CDR3 length: 16 amino acids. The V gene lost 1 base and the J gene lost 0 bases, with 8 bases spanning the gap. CDR3 loop: CASSLCPNSGANVLTF. CDR3 coding DNA: TGTGCCAGCAGCTTGTGTCCTAACTCTGGGGCCAACGTCCTGACTTTC.